Given below is one TCR beta chain in context. Antigen unknown. The record originates from a study of graft-versus-host responses after intestinal transplantation. Libraries were prepared by immunoSEQ multiplex PCR; TCRdb keeps only in-frame clonotypes and omits some of them. The sample lists more than 65,000 clones; about 94% were seen once. The receptor was derived from a human donor who received an intestinal transplant. The sample consisted of unstimulated CD8+ T cells sorted from spleen or lymph node cells, taken before intestinal transplant.

The CDR3 nucleotides are TGTGCCAGCAGTGAATGGCTAGATGGGGGGAGCACAGATACGCAGTATTTT. Amino acid sequence: CASSEWLDGGSTDTQYF. The V and J genes are TRBV6-1 and TRBJ2-3; D is perhaps TRBD2 (6 bases). CDR3 length: 17 amino acids. Germline CDR1 MNHNS, CDR2 SASEGT. V lost 2 bases to trimming and J lost 0 bases, with 15 bases between them.